This T cell receptor beta chain emerged from a study of radiation and T cells in renal cell carcinoma. Overall study findings and caveats: Top tumor clonotypes rose in blood 2 weeks post-radiation, then contracted.

Time point indicated: blood 4 weeks post-SBRT, at nephrectomy. Treatment described: 15 Gy SBRT to primary tumor, nephrectomy 4 weeks later. Nephrectomy followed 15 Gy stereotactic body radiation by 4 weeks. Serial blood draws occurred at baseline and 2 and 4 weeks post-SBRT. Regarding this clone: Its target is not known.

Germline values: CDR1 SGDLS, CDR2 YYNGEE. Trimming removed 5 bases from V and 4 bases from J; junction bases left unmatched: 14. The CDR3 runs to 16 residues. Method: immunoSEQ multiplex PCR; TCRdb's copy keeps in-frame clones and lacks some. The data contain 150,000 to 200,000 clones, 88% of them singletons. The sequencing used blood, collected from a patient whose treatment included radiotherapy and nephrectomy. V and J are TRBV9 and TRBJ2-7; 8 nucleotides align to TRBD1. The sequence was obtained from a woman aged 50 to 60 with renal cell carcinoma. The DNA for the CDR3 is TGTGCCAGCAGTTCAGGGGGCAGTAGGACTATATACGAGCAGTACTTC. It specifies CASSSGGSRTIYEQYF.